The rows below give T cell receptor beta chains drawn from one sample of a study of blood T cell repertoires in COVID-19. The assay was immunoSEQ multiplex PCR, and TCRdb's table has in-frame clones only and misses some. The sample lists 250,000 or so clones, 90% occurring once. Material: peripheral blood. The receptors here all came from a woman aged 60 to 75 with COVID-19, enrolled during active disease. Both conserved end residues are part of each CDR3. D genes are given only for firm matches. Size tells how often a clone was seen (once, few, many) or the class of an expanded clone, and some rows leave it out.

d_gene | j_gene | v_gene | abundance | CDR3aa | CDR3nt
. | TRBJ1-1 | TRBV5-6 | . | CASSLRGLLNTEAFF | TGTGCCAGCAGCTTGAGAGGCCTATTGAACACTGAAGCTTTCTTT
. | TRBJ1-5 | TRBV3-1/TRBV3-2 | . | CASSQPQTVSNQPQHF | TGTGCCAGCAGCCAGCCCCAAACGGTTAGCAATCAGCCCCAGCATTTT
. | TRBJ1-4 | TRBV15 | . | CATSRDLSSGFEKLFF | TGTGCCACCAGCAGAGACCTATCTTCGGGGTTTGAAAAACTGTTTTTT
. | TRBJ1-6 | TRBV6-6 | . | CASRPTVSPLHF | TGTGCCAGCAGACCTACTGTATCACCCCTCCACTTT
. | TRBJ1-4 | TRBV7-9 | . | CASSLAQTGGKLFF | TGTGCCAGCAGCTTAGCTCAGACAGGCGGCAAACTGTTTTTT
TRBD2 | TRBJ2-5 | TRBV3-1/TRBV3-2 | . | CASSQEGSGRGRTQYF | TGTGCCAGCAGCCAAGAGGGTAGCGGGCGTGGCCGGACCCAGTACTTC
TRBD1 | TRBJ2-1 | TRBV19 | . | CASSPGTGVNEQFF | TGTGCCAGTAGCCCCGGGACAGGGGTGAATGAGCAGTTCTTC
TRBD1 | TRBJ1-2 | TRBV7-2 | . | CASSLASQGADGYTF | TGTGCCAGCAGCTTAGCCTCCCAGGGGGCGGATGGCTACACCTTC
. | TRBJ2-7 | TRBV23-1 | . | CASSQSLVSLPYEQYF | TGCGCCAGCAGTCAATCTCTGGTCTCACTTCCCTACGAGCAGTACTTC
TRBD1 | TRBJ1-2 | TRBV6-5 | . | CASTKNPGQGYGYTF | TGTGCCAGCACCAAAAACCCGGGACAGGGGTATGGCTACACCTTC
TRBD1 | TRBJ2-5 | TRBV7-9 | . | CASSSQSGQGAETQYF | TGTGCCAGCAGCTCTCAGAGTGGACAGGGGGCAGAGACCCAGTACTTC
TRBD1 | TRBJ1-1 | TRBV18 | . | CASSPLGQENTEAFF | TGTGCCAGCTCACCCCTGGGACAGGAGAACACTGAAGCTTTCTTT
. | TRBJ1-4 | TRBV10-3 | . | CAISWTGVANEKLFF | TGTGCCATCAGTTGGACGGGGGTGGCTAATGAAAAACTGTTTTTT
. | TRBJ1-2 | TRBV7-2 | . | CASSPGGTYGYTF | TGTGCCAGCAGCCCGGGGGGAACCTATGGCTACACCTTC
TRBD1 | TRBJ1-2 | TRBV19 | . | CASSSSRDSYGYTF | TGTGCCAGTAGTTCGTCCCGGGACAGCTATGGCTACACCTTC
. | TRBJ2-1 | TRBV18 | . | CASSPPATGNEQFF | TGTGCCAGCTCACCACCGGCGACGGGGAATGAGCAGTTCTTC
. | TRBJ2-3 | TRBV9 | . | CASSVGGDTQYF | TGTGCCAGCAGCGTAGGCGGGGATACGCAGTATTTT
TRBD2 | TRBJ2-7 | TRBV7-2 | . | CASRLGDSGVSYEQYF | TGTGCCAGCAGACTGGGGGATAGCGGGGTCTCCTACGAGCAGTACTTC
. | TRBJ1-5 | TRBV6-2/TRBV6-3 | . | CASSYAGGFQPQHF | TGTGCCAGCAGTTACGCGGGGGGCTTTCAGCCCCAGCATTTT
TRBD1 | TRBJ2-7 | TRBV6-5 | . | CASRPGQGPDYEQYF | TGTGCCAGCAGACCCGGACAGGGACCTGACTACGAGCAGTACTTC
TRBD2 | TRBJ2-7 | TRBV11-2 | . | CASSPITSSGGLTYEQYF | TGTGCCAGCAGCCCCATTACGAGTAGCGGGGGCCTTACCTACGAGCAGTACTTC
. | TRBJ2-7 | TRBV30 | once | CAWSGIRGYEQYF | TGTGCCTGGAGTGGGATACGAGGCTACGAGCAGTACTTC
. | TRBJ1-1 | TRBV4-1 | . | CASSQDGGRGNTEAFF | TGCGCCAGCAGCCAAGATGGGGGCAGGGGGAACACTGAAGCTTTCTTT
. | TRBJ1-2 | TRBV2 | . | CASIGGPGGYTF | TGTGCCAGCATCGGCGGTCCGGGTGGCTACACCTTC
. | TRBJ1-2 | TRBV3-1/TRBV3-2 | . | CASSQDVSRDYGYTF | TGTGCCAGCAGCCAAGATGTGTCTCGGGACTATGGCTACACCTTC
TRBD1 | TRBJ2-7 | TRBV6-5 | . | CASSTTGGTYEQYF | TGTGCCAGCAGCACCACAGGGGGGACATACGAGCAGTACTTC
TRBD1 | TRBJ2-7 | TRBV5-6 | . | CASSYGGTGGHEQYF | TGTGCCAGCAGCTATGGTGGGACAGGGGGCCACGAGCAGTACTTC
TRBD1 | TRBJ2-1 | TRBV7-2 | . | CASSFPGQTNYNEQFF | TGTGCCAGCAGCTTCCCGGGACAGACCAACTACAATGAGCAGTTCTTC
TRBD1 | TRBJ1-5 | TRBV6-1 | few | CASSVTGAYSNQPQHF | TGTGCCAGCAGTGTCACAGGGGCCTATAGCAATCAGCCCCAGCATTTT
. | TRBJ2-1 | TRBV7-8 | . | CASSGHGTFNEQFF | TGTGCCAGCAGTGGACACGGGACTTTCAATGAGCAGTTCTTC
TRBD1 | TRBJ1-1 | TRBV7-2 | . | CASSPAPGQGANQAFF | TGTGCCAGCAGCCCTGCCCCCGGACAGGGGGCCAATCAAGCTTTCTTT
TRBD2 | TRBJ2-3 | TRBV10-3 | . | CAIRTSGGAGDTQYF | TGTGCCATCAGGACTAGCGGGGGGGCCGGAGATACGCAGTATTTT
. | TRBJ2-2 | TRBV28 | . | CASSSPGGSGELFF | TGTGCCAGCAGTTCTCCAGGGGGGAGCGGGGAGCTGTTTTTT
. | TRBJ1-2 | TRBV6-5 | . | CASSYDQGRSYGYTF | TGTGCCAGCAGTTACGACCAGGGAAGGAGCTATGGCTACACCTTC
TRBD1 | TRBJ2-1 | TRBV7-9 | . | CASSSLGQGAISSYNEQFF | TGTGCCAGCAGCTCCTTAGGACAGGGGGCGATTAGCTCCTACAATGAGCAGTTCTTC
. | TRBJ2-3 | TRBV7-2 | . | CASSLAGGAWGGTDTQYF | TGTGCCAGCAGCTTAGCGGGTGGAGCTTGGGGGGGCACAGATACGCAGTATTTT
TRBD1 | TRBJ1-2 | TRBV18 | . | CASSPGTGGPDYGYTF | TGTGCCAGCTCACCCGGGACAGGGGGCCCGGACTATGGCTACACCTTC
. | TRBJ2-2 | TRBV7-3 | . | CASSYSRNVGELFF | TGTGCCAGCAGCTACAGTCGCAACGTCGGGGAGCTGTTTTTT
. | TRBJ1-1 | TRBV19 | . | CASTGGSGGFTEAFF | TGTGCCAGTACCGGCGGGAGTGGGGGCTTCACTGAAGCTTTCTTT
. | TRBJ1-6 | TRBV3-1/TRBV3-2 | . | CASRLREAYNSPLHF | TGTGCCAGCAGGCTACGGGAGGCCTATAATTCACCCCTCCACTTT
TRBD1 | TRBJ1-5 | TRBV7-8 | . | CASSLLPGTGGHQPQHF | TGTGCCAGCAGCTTATTGCCGGGGACAGGGGGTCATCAGCCCCAGCATTTT
TRBD1 | TRBJ1-4 | TRBV5-1 | . | CASSGTGGSEKLFF | TGCGCCAGCAGCGGGACAGGGGGTAGTGAAAAACTGTTTTTT
. | TRBJ1-1 | TRBV2 | . | CASSAGWGNTEAFF | TGTGCCAGCAGTGCGGGGTGGGGGAACACTGAAGCTTTCTTT
TRBD1 | TRBJ2-1 | TRBV7-2 | . | CASSQDREDEQFF | TGTGCCAGCAGCCAGGACAGGGAAGATGAGCAGTTCTTC
. | TRBJ1-1 | TRBV7-2 | . | CASSLVELNTEAFF | TGTGCCAGCAGCTTAGTAGAGTTGAACACTGAAGCTTTCTTT
. | TRBJ1-5 | TRBV19 | once | CASIEPNSNQPQHF | TGTGCCAGTATAGAACCTAATAGCAATCAGCCCCAGCATTTT
TRBD1 | TRBJ2-7 | TRBV27 | . | CASSSRPGQGNYEQYF | TGTGCCAGCAGTTCAAGACCGGGACAGGGAAACTACGAGCAGTACTTC
. | TRBJ2-7 | TRBV18 | . | CASSPVTTARVGYEQYF | TGTGCCAGCTCACCCGTCACGACGGCCAGGGTAGGCTACGAGCAGTACTTC
TRBD1 | TRBJ1-2 | TRBV19 | . | CASSIDSGTAHTYGYTF | TGTGCCAGTAGTATAGATTCCGGGACAGCCCATACCTATGGCTACACCTTC
. | TRBJ1-1 | TRBV9 | once | CASSEGHTNTEAFF | TGTGCCAGCAGCGAGGGACATACCAACACTGAAGCTTTCTTT
TRBD1 | TRBJ1-3 | TRBV30 | . | CAIDRGRSGNTIYF | TGTGCCATCGACAGGGGCAGGTCTGGAAACACCATATATTTT